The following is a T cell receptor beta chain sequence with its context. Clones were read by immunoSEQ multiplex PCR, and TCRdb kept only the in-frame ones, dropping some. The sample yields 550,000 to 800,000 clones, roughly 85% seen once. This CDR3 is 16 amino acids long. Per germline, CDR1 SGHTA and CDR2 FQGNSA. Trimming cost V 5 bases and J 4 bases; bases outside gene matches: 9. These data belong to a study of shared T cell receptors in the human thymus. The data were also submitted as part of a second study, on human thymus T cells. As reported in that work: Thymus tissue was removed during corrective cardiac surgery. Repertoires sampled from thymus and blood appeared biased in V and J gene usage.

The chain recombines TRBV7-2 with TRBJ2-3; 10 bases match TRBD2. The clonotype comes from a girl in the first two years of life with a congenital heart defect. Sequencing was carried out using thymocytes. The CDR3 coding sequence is TGTGCCAGCAGCCTACCCCCAGCGGGGGGGCCAGATACGCAGTATTTT. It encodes CASSLPPAGGPDTQYF.